This T cell receptor (beta chain) is drawn from a study of metastatic and nonmetastatic thyroid tumors. Overall study: The comparison covered peripheral blood and tumor or nodule tissue in malignant and benign thyroid patients. Study conclusions and caveats: Benign nodules were reported to have significantly lower TCR beta diversity than malignant thyroid tumors, in blood and tumor.

By share, this clone counts as medium-sized. Its antigen is currently unknown. V was trimmed by 4 bases and J by 0 bases, leaving 3 bases between them. This CDR3 contains 13 residues. Germline CDR1 and CDR2: MDHEN and SYDVKM. Patients had received no treatment of any kind before thyroid surgery. In the original analysis: Clinicopathological groups differed in CDR3, with these differences serving to build a distant-metastasis classifier for papillary thyroid cancer. With MiXCR, TCRdb called clones anew from the PCR reads. TCRdb's processing, not the authors', yielded these V and J calls. The sample includes around 12,000 clones, roughly 12% of them seen just once.

This chain links TRBV28 with TRBJ2-2; D not certain. The sample consisted of blood. This clonotype was obtained from a female donor with papillary thyroid cancer or a benign thyroid nodule (not recorded which). Some clones in this sample may be carry-over from other donors' samples. The CDR3 region has the DNA TGTGCCAGCAGTTCGCCGAACACCGGGGAGCTGTTTTTT. As protein: CASSSPNTGELFF.